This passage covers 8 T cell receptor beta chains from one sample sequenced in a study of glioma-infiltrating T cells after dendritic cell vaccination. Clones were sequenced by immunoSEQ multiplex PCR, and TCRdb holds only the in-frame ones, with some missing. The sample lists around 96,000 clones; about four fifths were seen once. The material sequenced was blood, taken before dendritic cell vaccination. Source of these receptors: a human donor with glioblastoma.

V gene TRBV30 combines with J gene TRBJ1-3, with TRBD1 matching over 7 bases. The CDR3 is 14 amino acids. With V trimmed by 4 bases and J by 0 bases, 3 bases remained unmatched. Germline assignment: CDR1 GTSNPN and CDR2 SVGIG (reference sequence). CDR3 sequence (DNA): TGTGCCTGGACCGGGACAGCCTCTGGAAACACCATATATTTT. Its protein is CAWTGTASGNTIYF.

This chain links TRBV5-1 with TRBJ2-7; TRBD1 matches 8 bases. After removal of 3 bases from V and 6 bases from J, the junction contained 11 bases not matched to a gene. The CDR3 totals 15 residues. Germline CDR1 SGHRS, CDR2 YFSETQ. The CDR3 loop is CASSWKGDRPSEQYF. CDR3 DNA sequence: TGCGCCAGCAGCTGGAAGGGGGACAGGCCGAGCGAGCAGTACTTC.

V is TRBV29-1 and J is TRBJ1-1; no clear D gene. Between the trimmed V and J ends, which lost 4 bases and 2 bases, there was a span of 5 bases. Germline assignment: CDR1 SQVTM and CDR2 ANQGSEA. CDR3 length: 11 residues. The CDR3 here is CSVVPNTEAFF. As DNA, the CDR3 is TGCAGCGTTGTCCCTAACACTGAAGCTTTCTTT.

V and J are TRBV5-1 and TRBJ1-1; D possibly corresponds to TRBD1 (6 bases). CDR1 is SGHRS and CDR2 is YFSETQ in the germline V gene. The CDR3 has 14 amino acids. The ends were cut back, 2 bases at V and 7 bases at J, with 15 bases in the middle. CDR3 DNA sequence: TGCGCCAGCAGCTTTTTCAGGGGAGTGGGTGAAGCTTTCTTT. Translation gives CASSFFRGVGEAFF.

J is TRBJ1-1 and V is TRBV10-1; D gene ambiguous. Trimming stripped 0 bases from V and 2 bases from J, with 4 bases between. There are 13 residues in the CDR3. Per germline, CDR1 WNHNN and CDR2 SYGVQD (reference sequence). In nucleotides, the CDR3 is TGCGCCAGCAGTGAGTCCACAAACACTGAAGCTTTCTTT. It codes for CASSESTNTEAFF.

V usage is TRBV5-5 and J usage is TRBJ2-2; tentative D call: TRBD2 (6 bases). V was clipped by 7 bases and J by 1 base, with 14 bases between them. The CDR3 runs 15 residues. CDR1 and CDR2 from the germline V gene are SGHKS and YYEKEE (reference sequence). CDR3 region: CASQPGVGNTGELFF. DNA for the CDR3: TGTGCCAGCCAACCGGGGGTAGGGAACACCGGGGAGCTGTTTTTT.

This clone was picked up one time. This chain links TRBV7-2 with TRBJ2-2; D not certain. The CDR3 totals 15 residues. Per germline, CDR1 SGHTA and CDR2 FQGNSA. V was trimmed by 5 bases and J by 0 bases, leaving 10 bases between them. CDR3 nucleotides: TGTGCCAGCAGCCCCCGGAGCGCGAACACCGGGGAGCTGTTTTTT. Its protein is CASSPRSANTGELFF. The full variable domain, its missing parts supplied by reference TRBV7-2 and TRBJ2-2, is GAGVSQSPSNKVTEKGKDVELRCDPISGHTALYWYRQSLGQGLEFLIYFQGNSAPDKSGLPSDRFSAERTGGSVSTLTIQRTQQEDSAVYLCASSPRSANTGELFFGEGSRLTVL.

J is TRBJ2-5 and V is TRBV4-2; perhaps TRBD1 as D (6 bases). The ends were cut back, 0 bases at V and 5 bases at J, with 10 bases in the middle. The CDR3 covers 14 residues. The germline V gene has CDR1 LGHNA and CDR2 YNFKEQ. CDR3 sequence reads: CASSQEGALETQYF. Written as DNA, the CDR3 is TGTGCCAGCAGCCAAGAGGGGGCCCTTGAGACCCAGTACTTC.